This TCR beta chain was observed in a study of long-term antiretroviral therapy in people with HIV. Points from the study as a whole: With ART, diversity went up but was still lower than in transplant donor controls.

A v3.0 immunoSEQ assay was performed at survey level. The data were produced by immunoSEQ multiplex PCR, yet TCRdb's version contains in-frame clones alone and is incomplete. The top ten clones hold 2.5% to 3.5% of a sample with about 48,000 clones, 80% to 90% of them seen once. The V and J ends lost 4 bases and 3 bases respectively, with 15 bases between them. CDR1 is SEHNR and CDR2 is FQNEAQ in the germline V gene (reference sequence). The CDR3 is made up of 15 amino acids. Every single participant having HIV got treatment inside the United States. A remark on this clone: The target antigen is unknown.

This rearrangement joins TRBV7-9 to TRBJ1-1; tentatively, D is TRBD1 (6 bases). Sequencing was performed on unsorted PBMCs, taken 0.8 years after starting antiretroviral therapy. This receptor was obtained from a woman under 30 with HIV. The CDR3 DNA sequence: TGTGCCAGCAGCTCGCCGTACAGGGAGGACACTGAAGCTTTCTTT. It specifies CASSSPYREDTEAFF.